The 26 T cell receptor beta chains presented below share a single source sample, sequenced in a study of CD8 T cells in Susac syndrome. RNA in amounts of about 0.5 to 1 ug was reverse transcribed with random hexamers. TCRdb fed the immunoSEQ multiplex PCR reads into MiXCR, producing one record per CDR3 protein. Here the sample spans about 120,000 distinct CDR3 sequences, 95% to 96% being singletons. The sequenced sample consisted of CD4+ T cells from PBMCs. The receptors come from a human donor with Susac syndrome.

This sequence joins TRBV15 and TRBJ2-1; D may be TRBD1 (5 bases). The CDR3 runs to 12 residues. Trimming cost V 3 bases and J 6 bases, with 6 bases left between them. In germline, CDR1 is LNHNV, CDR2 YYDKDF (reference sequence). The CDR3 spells CATSRTVNEQFF. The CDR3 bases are TGTGCCACCAGCAGGACAGTCAATGAGCAGTTCTTC.

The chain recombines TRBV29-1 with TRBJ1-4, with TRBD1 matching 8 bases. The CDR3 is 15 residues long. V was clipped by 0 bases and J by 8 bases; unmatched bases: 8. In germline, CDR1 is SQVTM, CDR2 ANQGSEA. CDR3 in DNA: TGCAGCGTTGAAGATCCAGGACAGGGCGGCGAAAAACTGTTTTTT. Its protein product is CSVEDPGQGGEKLFF. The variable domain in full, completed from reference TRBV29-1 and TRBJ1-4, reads SAVISQKPSRDICQRGTSLTIQCQVDSQVTMMFWYRQQPGQSLTLIATANQGSEATYESGFVIDKFPISRPNLTFSTLTVSNMSPEDSSIYLCSVEDPGQGGEKLFFGSGTQLSVL.

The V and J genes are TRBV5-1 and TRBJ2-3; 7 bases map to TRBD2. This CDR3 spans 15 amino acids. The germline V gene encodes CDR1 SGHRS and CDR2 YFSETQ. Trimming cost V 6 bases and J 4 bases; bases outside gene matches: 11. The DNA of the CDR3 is TGCGCCAGCACCCCCTCGACTAGCACGGCAGATACGCAGTATTTT. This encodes CASTPSTSTADTQYF.

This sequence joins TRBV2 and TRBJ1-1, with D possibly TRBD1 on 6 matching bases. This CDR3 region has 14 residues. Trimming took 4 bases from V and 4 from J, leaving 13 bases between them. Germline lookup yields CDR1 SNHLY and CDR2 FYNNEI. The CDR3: CASSVQQGSTEAFF. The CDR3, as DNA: TGTGCCAGCAGTGTACAACAGGGTAGCACTGAAGCTTTCTTT.

This chain's CDR3 is CASTPTGELFF. The CDR3 coding sequence is TGTGCCAGCACCCCTACCGGGGAGCTGTTTTTT. The rearrangement links TRBV11-2 to TRBJ2-2; D not resolved. The CDR3 runs 11 residues. CDR1 is SGHAT, CDR2 FQNNGV, per germline. V was trimmed by 7 bases and J by 5 bases, leaving 5 bases between them.

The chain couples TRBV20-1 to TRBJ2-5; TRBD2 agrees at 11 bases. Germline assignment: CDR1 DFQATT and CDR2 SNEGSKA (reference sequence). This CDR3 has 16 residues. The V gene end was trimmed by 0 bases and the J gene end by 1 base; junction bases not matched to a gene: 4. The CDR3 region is CSARDNSGRAQETQYF. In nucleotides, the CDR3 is TGCAGTGCTAGAGACAATAGCGGGAGGGCCCAAGAGACCCAGTACTTC.

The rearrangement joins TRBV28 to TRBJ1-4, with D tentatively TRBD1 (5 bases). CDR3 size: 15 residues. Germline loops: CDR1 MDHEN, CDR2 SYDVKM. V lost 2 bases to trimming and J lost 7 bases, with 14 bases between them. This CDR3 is CASSLNMGVGEKLFF. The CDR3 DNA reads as TGTGCCAGCAGTTTAAACATGGGGGTTGGTGAAAAACTGTTTTTT.

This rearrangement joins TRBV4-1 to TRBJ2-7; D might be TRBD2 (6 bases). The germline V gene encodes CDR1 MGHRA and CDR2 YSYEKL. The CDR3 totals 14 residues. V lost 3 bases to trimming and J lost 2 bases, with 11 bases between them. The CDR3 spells CASSQRTKTYEQYF. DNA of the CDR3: TGCGCCAGCAGCCAGCGGACTAAGACCTACGAGCAGTACTTC.

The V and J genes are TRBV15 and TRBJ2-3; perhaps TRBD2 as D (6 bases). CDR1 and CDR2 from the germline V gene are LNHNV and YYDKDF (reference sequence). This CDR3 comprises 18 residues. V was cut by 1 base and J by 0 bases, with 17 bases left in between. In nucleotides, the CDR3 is TGTGCCACCAGCAGAGCTCCACTACTAGCCGAAAGCACAGATACGCAGTATTTT. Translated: CATSRAPLLAESTDTQYF.

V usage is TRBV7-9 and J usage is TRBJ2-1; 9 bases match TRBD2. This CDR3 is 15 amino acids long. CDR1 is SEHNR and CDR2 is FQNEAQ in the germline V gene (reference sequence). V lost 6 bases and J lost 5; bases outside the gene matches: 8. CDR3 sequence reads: CASSRPGLADNEQFF. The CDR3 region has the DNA TGTGCCAGCAGTCGTCCGGGACTAGCCGACAATGAGCAGTTCTTC.

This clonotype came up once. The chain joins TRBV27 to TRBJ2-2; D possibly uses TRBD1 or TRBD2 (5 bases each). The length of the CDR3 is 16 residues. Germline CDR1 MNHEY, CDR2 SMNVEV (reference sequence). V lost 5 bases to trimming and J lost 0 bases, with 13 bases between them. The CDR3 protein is CASSNRDGSNTGELFF. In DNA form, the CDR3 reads TGTGCCAGCAGTAACCGGGACGGATCGAACACCGGGGAGCTGTTTTTT.

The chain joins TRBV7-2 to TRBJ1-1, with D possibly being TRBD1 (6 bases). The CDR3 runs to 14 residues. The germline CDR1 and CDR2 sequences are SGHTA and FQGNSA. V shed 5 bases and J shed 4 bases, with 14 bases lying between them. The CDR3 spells CASSPWGAGTEAFF. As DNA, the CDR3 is TGTGCCAGCAGCCCATGGGGGGCTGGCACTGAAGCTTTCTTT.

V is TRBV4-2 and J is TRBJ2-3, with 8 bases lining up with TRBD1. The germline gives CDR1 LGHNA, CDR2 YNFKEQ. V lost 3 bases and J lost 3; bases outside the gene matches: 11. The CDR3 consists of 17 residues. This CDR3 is CASSHILGQGGTDTQYF. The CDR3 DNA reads TGTGCCAGCAGCCATATACTAGGACAGGGTGGTACAGATACGCAGTATTTT.

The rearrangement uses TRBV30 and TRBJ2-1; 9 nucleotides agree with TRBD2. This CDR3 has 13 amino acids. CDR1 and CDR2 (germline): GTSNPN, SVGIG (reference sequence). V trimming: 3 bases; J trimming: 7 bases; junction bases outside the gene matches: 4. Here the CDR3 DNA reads TGTGCCTGGAGACTAGCGGGTCTGAATGAGCAGTTCTTC. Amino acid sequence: CAWRLAGLNEQFF. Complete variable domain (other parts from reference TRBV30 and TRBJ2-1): SQTIHQWPATLVQPVGSPLSLECTVEGTSNPNLYWYRQAAGRGLQLLFYSVGIGQISSEVPQNLSASRPQDRQFILSSKKLLLSDSGFYLCAWRLAGLNEQFFGPGTRLTVL.

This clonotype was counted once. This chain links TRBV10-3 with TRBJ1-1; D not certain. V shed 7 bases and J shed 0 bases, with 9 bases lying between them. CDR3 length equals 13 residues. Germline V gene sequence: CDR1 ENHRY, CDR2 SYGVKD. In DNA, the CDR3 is TGTGCCATCAATAGAGAGGTGAACACTGAAGCTTTCTTT. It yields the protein CAINREVNTEAFF.

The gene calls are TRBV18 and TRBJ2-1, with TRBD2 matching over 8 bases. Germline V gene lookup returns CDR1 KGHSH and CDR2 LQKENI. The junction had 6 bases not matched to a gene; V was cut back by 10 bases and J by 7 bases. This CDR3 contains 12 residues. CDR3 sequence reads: CATTAGGNEQFF. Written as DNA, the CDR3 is TGTGCCACCACGGCGGGGGGAAATGAGCAGTTCTTC.

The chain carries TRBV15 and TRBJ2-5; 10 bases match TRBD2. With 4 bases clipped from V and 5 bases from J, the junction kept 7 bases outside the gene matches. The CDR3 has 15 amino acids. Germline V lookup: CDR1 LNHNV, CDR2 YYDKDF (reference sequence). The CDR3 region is CATSTLAGAQETQYF. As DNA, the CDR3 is TGTGCCACCAGCACGCTAGCGGGGGCCCAGGAGACCCAGTACTTC.

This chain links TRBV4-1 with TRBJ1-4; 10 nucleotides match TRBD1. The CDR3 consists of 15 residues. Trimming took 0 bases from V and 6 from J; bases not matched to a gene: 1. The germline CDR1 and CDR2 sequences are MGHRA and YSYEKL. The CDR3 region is CASSQDGQGDEKLFF. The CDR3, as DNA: TGCGCCAGCAGCCAAGACGGACAGGGGGATGAAAAACTGTTTTTT.

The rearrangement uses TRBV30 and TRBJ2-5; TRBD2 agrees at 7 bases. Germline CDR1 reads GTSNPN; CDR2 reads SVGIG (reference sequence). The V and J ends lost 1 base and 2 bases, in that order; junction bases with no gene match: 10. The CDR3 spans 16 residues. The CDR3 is CAWSASREAPQETQYF. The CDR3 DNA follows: TGTGCCTGGAGTGCATCACGGGAGGCCCCTCAAGAGACCCAGTACTTC. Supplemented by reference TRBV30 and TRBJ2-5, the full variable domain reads SQTIHQWPATLVQPVGSPLSLECTVEGTSNPNLYWYRQAAGRGLQLLFYSVGIGQISSEVPQNLSASRPQDRQFILSSKKLLLSDSGFYLCAWSASREAPQETQYFGPGTRLLVL.

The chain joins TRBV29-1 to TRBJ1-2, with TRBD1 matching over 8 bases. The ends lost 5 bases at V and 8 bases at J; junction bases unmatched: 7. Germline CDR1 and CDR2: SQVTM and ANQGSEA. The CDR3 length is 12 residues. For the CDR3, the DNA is TGCAGCGTTCAGTCAGGGGGCTTGGGCTACACCTTC. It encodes CSVQSGGLGYTF. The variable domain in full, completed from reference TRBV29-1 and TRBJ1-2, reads SAVISQKPSRDICQRGTSLTIQCQVDSQVTMMFWYRQQPGQSLTLIATANQGSEATYESGFVIDKFPISRPNLTFSTLTVSNMSPEDSSIYLCSVQSGGLGYTFGSGTRLTVV.

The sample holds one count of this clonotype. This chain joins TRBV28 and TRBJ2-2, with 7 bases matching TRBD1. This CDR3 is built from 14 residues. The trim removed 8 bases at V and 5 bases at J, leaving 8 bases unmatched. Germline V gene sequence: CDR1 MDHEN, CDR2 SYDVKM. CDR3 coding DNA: TGTGCCAGCCTGGGACAGTTCGTAACCGGGGAGCTGTTTTTT. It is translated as CASLGQFVTGELFF.

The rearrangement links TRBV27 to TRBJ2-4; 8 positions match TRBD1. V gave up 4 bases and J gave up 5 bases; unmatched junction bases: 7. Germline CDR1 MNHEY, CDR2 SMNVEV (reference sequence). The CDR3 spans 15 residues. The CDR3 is CASSSLGTGENIQYF. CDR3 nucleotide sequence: TGTGCCAGCAGTTCCCTTGGGACAGGCGAAAACATTCAGTACTTC.

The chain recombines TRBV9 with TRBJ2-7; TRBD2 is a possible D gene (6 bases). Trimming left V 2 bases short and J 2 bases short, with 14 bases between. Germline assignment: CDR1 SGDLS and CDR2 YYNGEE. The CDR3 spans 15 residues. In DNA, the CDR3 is TGTGCCAGCAGCGTCGGGAGCGGAGCCACCTACGAGCAGTACTTC. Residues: CASSVGSGATYEQYF.

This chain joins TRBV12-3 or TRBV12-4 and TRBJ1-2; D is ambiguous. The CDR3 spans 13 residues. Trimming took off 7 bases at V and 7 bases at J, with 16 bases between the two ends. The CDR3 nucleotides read TGTGCCAGCACCCTTACAGCCTCAGGTGGCTACACCTTC. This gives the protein CASTLTASGGYTF.

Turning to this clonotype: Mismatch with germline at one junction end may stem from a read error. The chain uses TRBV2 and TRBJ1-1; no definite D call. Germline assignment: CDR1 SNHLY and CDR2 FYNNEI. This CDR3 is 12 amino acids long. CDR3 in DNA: TGTGCCAGCAGTGAAGCGCAAAGAAAAGCTTTTTTT. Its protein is CASSEAQRKAFF.

Here the CDR3 reads CSASVGTNYGYTF. The CDR3 region has the DNA TGCAGTGCTAGTGTGGGGACTAACTATGGCTACACCTTC. V is TRBV20-1 and J is TRBJ1-2; D is unclear. Germline CDR1 and CDR2: DFQATT and SNEGSKA (reference sequence). The CDR3 contains 13 residues. V was clipped by 3 bases and J by 0 bases, with 8 bases between them.